The subject of this entry is one TCR beta chain. Its antigen specificity is not known. It has no much larger one-base neighbor in the sample; base qualities were not kept. Library prep was done by multiplex PCR. This sample was sequenced with an Illumina HiSeq 4000. To build TCR beta libraries, CDR3 regions were amplified by Arm-PCR using iRepertoire HTBI primers. PCR products were gel purified before sequencing. Per the source publication's procedure: Across samples, around 58 TRBV and 14 TRBJ segments were identified and used for gene usage analysis of CDR3 amino acid clonotypes. COPE and FqMerger were used to merge filtered high-quality paired reads into contigs. BLAST was used to align contigs to IMGT TRBV, TRBD and TRBJ reference genes, and CDR3 was defined according to IMGT. Any clonotype with a frequency above 0.1% was counted as a highly expanded clone. Shannon entropy served as the measure of repertoire diversity, while the Gini coefficient captured V-J evenness. A clonotype was considered public if more than one individual shared it. The raw public data were reprocessed by TCRdb itself: fastp quality trimming at Q25, MiXCR clonotype calling, in-frame beta chains only. Duplicate CDR3 protein sequences are folded into a single record with the most common DNA and genes. The V and J calls and clone size are TCRdb's, not the authors'. Recorded for this sample are about 400,000 distinct CDR3 sequences; 16% of them occurred a single time. 20% to 25% of the sample comes from the top ten.

The sample comes from a study of regulatory T cells in long-lasting Graves disease (dated by TCRdb to the early 2020s). Describing the broader study: Patients with newly diagnosed Graves' disease had been on antithyroid drugs for under 3 months. This study used TCR sequencing and RNA sequencing of peripheral blood to compare persistent Graves' disease patients against newly diagnosed Graves' disease patients. The study was conducted in China and was registered as a clinical trial. A total of 33 samples underwent TCR sequencing, from 13 patients with persistent Graves' disease and some 20 patients with newly diagnosed Graves' disease. What the study reported, not specific to this receptor: Sequencing and analysis were restricted to the TCR beta chain. Compared with newly diagnosed patients, persistent Graves' disease patients had lower TCR Shannon entropy and fewer highly expanded clones, which suggests clonal expansion. Only peripheral blood was studied, because thyroid tissue, the primary lesion, was inaccessible. Patients with persistent disease shared more public clonotypes (about 2,900) than newly diagnosed patients did (966). The authors noted that the small sample size was a limitation that may lower accuracy.

This sample's time point label indicates: newly diagnosed GD, antithyroid drugs for less than 3 months. For both TCR sequencing and RNA sequencing, RNA was extracted from PBMCs in TRIzol. Graves' disease was diagnosed according to American Thyroid Association guidelines. Patients were recruited from an endocrinology department in Xi'an, China. Each patient gave 7.5 to 10 milliliters of peripheral blood, collected in an EDTA anticoagulant tube. Ficoll Paque Plus density gradient separation was used to isolate PBMCs, and no additional T cell sorting was done. An Agilent 2100 Bioanalyzer and agarose gel were used to check RNA quality, while a NanoDrop 2000 measured RNA concentration. The sample was also linked to a second study, of T cells in Graves' hyperthyroidism and ophthalmopathy. As the second paper documents: A patient counted as having stable Graves' hyperthyroidism if no progression to ophthalmopathy occurred over 18 months of follow-up. Hyperthyroidism patients were aged 18 to 65 years and newly diagnosed, with disease duration of less than 2 months. Exclusion was applied to patients with uncontrolled infections, other autoimmune diseases, pregnancy or lactation. Diagnoses were based on clinical symptoms, serum thyroxine and TRAb, thyroid ultrasound and orbital computed tomography. The TCR CDR3 was subjected to a first round of RT-PCR using the HTBI primer set and the Qiagen OneStep RT-PCR kit. Most expanded thyroid clonotypes (frequency above 0.001) were also found in blood, which suggests that blood repertoires may mirror thyroid immune responses. Ophthalmopathy was separated from stable hyperthyroidism by a 13 V-J signature model, with 87.88% sensitivity and approximately 81% specificity obtained in cross-validation and 80%/75% obtained in testing. During validation, the model predicted progression to ophthalmopathy a median of around six months ahead of onset, with just under 71% sensitivity and less than 85% specificity. A discovery cohort of about 100 patients, roughly 45 with Graves' ophthalmopathy and about 58 with stable Graves' hyperthyroidism, was used to find distinguishing TCR V-J signatures. Prospective prediction of ophthalmopathy was tested in an independent validation cohort consisting of 18 hyperthyroidism patients and approximately 16 patients who later progressed to ophthalmopathy. The roughly 100 discovery patients were divided at random into training and test sets in a 7:3 ratio. Thyroid tissue and blood T-cell repertoires from about six Graves' hyperthyroidism patients were also compared in the study. Following sampling, methimazole starting at 30 mg daily was given to hyperthyroidism patients, and high-dose intravenous methylprednisolone was given to ophthalmopathy patients. The libraries were constructed in a second round of multiplex PCR and then size-selected and purified. Paired-end sequencing of the libraries was performed with 100 bp reads on an Illumina HiSeq2000. SOAPnuke was used to process the raw data, throwing out any read that contained adapters or uncalled bases, had a mean Phred below 15, or lacked an exact constant-primer or identifier match. COPE v1.2.5 was used to merge high-quality paired reads, and clonotypes were defined as unique nucleotide sequences. MiTCR v1.1 was used to align clonotypes to the IMGT TRBV, TRBD and TRBJ reference segments. The analysis included only V-J combinations with a frequency above 0.0001, which together covered over 98% of the repertoires. A TCS score was defined as the ratio between F50 (clonal expansion) and ExV (chaos), using BLOSUM62-based TCRdist between CDR3 peptides within each V-J. Welch's t-statistics and random forest reduced several hundred V-J features to 10 to 15, which were used in a naive Bayes classifier (R e1071). Sample size was not statistically predetermined, and investigators were not blinded to group allocation. According to the paper, TCR Vbeta CDR3 sequencing was carried out on some 130 peripheral blood samples, which came from over 40 ophthalmopathy, under 85 hyperthyroidism and around 17 progressor patients.

The TCR originated in a woman younger than 30 with Graves disease. Donor details come from another sample of the same person, matched by shared clones. This specimen consisted of peripheral blood mononuclear cells (PBMCs), obtained at new diagnosis, from a patient treated with antithyroid drugs.

The CDR3 region has the sequence CASSFGGGTGGANQPQHF. The DNA reads as follows: TGTGCCAGCAGTTTTGGGGGTGGGACAGGGGGGGCTAATCAGCCCCAGCATTTT. The V and J genes are TRBV12-3 or TRBV12-4 and TRBJ1-5, and 11 junction bases match TRBD1. V ends up 3 bases short and J 4 bases short, with an unmatched junction base count of 11. The CDR3 contains 18 residues, cysteine and phenylalanine counted. Here the CDR3 DNA is all that survives: 54 bases in frame from base 1.